Sequencing of this T cell receptor (beta chain) was carried out in a study of blood T cells in healthy people across ages. Study-level results: Long-lived and aged donors differed, with more naive CD4+ cells and higher diversity in the long-lived. Strong correlation existed between TCR beta diversity and naive T cell percentage.

It was with a sample-barcoded 5' primer and a J-beta primer mix that a second PCR of about 6 to 12 cycles was run. A tag from a template-switch adaptor with 12 random nucleotides marked each cDNA molecule. TCRdb passed the 5' RACE reads through MiXCR, listing each CDR3 protein once. This table holds 1.8 million or so distinct CDR3 sequences, roughly two fifths found once. Caucasian individuals from Russia who were healthy and aged about 6 to 90 acted as donors. The trim removed 7 bases at V and 4 bases at J, leaving 8 bases unmatched. The CDR3 extends over 15 amino acids. The germline V gene has CDR1 MNHNS and CDR2 SASEGT. A note on this clonotype: The antigen remains undetermined.

The sequenced sample was blood. The rearrangement links TRBV6-1 to TRBJ1-5; 9 bases map to TRBD1. This TCR was sampled from a human donor in good health. The CDR3 nucleotides are TGTGCCAGCACTCGACCGACAGGGGGTAATCAGCCCCAGCATTTT. Translated, it gives CASTRPTGGNQPQHF.